A single sample is the source of the 8 T cell receptor beta chains below, sequenced in a study of technical replicates of blood from four donors. Generated by immunoSEQ multiplex PCR, the TCRdb table keeps only in-frame clones and is missing some. The profile covers fewer than 85,000 clones, with 96% appearing a single time and about 0.3% taken by the ten largest. The sequenced sample was T cells isolated from PBMCs. The receptors here all came from a human donor in good health.

The V gene is TRBV19, the J gene TRBJ2-1; 12 positions agree with TRBD2. Germline V gives CDR1 LNHDA, CDR2 SQIVND (reference sequence). There are 15 residues in the CDR3. With 6 bases clipped from V and 6 bases from J, the junction kept 6 bases outside the gene matches. CDR3 protein: CASSFGLAGTNEQFF. CDR3 nucleotide sequence: TGTGCCAGTAGCTTTGGACTAGCGGGAACCAATGAGCAGTTCTTC.

This clone was recorded once. The rearrangement links TRBV7-2 to TRBJ2-2; D is perhaps TRBD1 (6 bases). CDR3 length equals 16 residues. Looked up from germline, CDR1 is SGHTA and CDR2 is FQGNSA. V lost 5 bases and J 3 bases, leaving 16 bases between the germline ends. CDR3 region: CASSPNQGPDTGELFF. As DNA, the CDR3 is TGTGCCAGCAGCCCAAACCAGGGGCCAGACACCGGGGAGCTGTTTTTT.

The genes are TRBV7-3 and TRBJ2-7; weak D call: TRBD1 (6 bases). V lost 5 bases and J lost 4, with 18 bases in between. Germline V gene data show CDR1 as SGHTA and CDR2 as FQGTGA. The CDR3 totals 15 residues. The CDR3 is CASSHYRAPIYEQYF. The CDR3 DNA is TGTGCCAGCAGCCATTACAGGGCTCCCATTTACGAGCAGTACTTC.

The chain couples TRBV19 to TRBJ2-7, with unresolved D. CDR3 length: 13 residues. Germline CDR1 LNHDA, CDR2 SQIVND (reference sequence). Trimming pared 10 bases from V and 0 bases from J, leaving 13 bases between. Here the CDR3 DNA reads TGTGCCACCCAATACCCCGGCTCCTACGAGCAGTACTTC. It codes for CATQYPGSYEQYF.

This chain joins TRBV5-1 and TRBJ2-3; unclear D gene. V dropped 1 base and J dropped 4 bases, with 16 bases sitting between them. The germline gives CDR1 SGHRS, CDR2 YFSETQ. This CDR3 has 16 residues. The CDR3 reads CASSLSGGALPDTQYF. Written as DNA, the CDR3 is TGCGCCAGCAGCTTGTCTGGTGGAGCTCTCCCAGATACGCAGTATTTT.

The chain employs TRBV5-4 and TRBJ2-3; 10 bases line up with TRBD2. V shed 1 base, J shed 4 bases, and the junction held 9 bases outside the gene matches. Germline V lookup: CDR1 SGHNT, CDR2 YYREEE (reference sequence). The CDR3 sequence is 17 residues long. CDR3 in amino acids: CASSLLAGLAGADTQYF. CDR3 DNA sequence: TGTGCCAGCAGCTTGCTGGCGGGGCTAGCGGGAGCAGATACGCAGTATTTT.

The V call is TRBV28, the J call TRBJ1-1; 9 positions agree with TRBD1. The ends lost 5 bases at V and 7 bases at J; junction bases unmatched: 8. CDR1 is MDHEN and CDR2 is SYDVKM in the germline V gene. The CDR3 is made up of 14 amino acids. The CDR3 protein is CASSKGQGRHEAFF. CDR3 bases: TGTGCCAGCAGTAAGGGACAGGGAAGACATGAAGCTTTCTTT. The whole variable domain, filled in from reference TRBV28 and TRBJ1-1, reads DVKVTQSSRYLVKRTGEKVFLECVQDMDHENMFWYRQDPGLGLRLIYFSYDVKMKEKGDIPEGYSVSREKKERFSLILESASTNQTSMYLCASSKGQGRHEAFFGQGTRLTVV.

The chain has TRBV27 and TRBJ2-7; D might be TRBD1 (6 bases). The length of the CDR3 is 14 residues. Trimming took off 5 bases at V and 6 bases at J, with 17 bases between the two ends. The germline CDR1 and CDR2 sequences are MNHEY and SMNVEV (reference sequence). This chain's CDR3 is CASSPHQGNPEQYF. For the CDR3, the DNA is TGTGCCAGCAGTCCCCACCAGGGGAATCCCGAGCAGTACTTC.